Below are 7 T cell receptor beta chains sequenced from a single sample in a study of shared T cell receptors in the human thymus. The protocol was immunoSEQ multiplex PCR, while the TCRdb copy is restricted to in-frame clones and leaves out a portion. The table lists hundreds of thousands of clones, about 89% of them singletons. The data also belong to a second study, concerning human thymus T cells.

The specimen sequenced was thymocytes. The receptor source for this set is a boy less than two years old with a congenital heart defect.

The chain links TRBV19 to TRBJ2-2; D remains ambiguous. This CDR3 has 16 residues. V was trimmed by 3 bases and J by 1 base, leaving 12 bases between them. Germline assignment: CDR1 LNHDA and CDR2 SQIVND (reference sequence). CDR3 amino acids: CASSIGPGGNTGELFF. The DNA for the CDR3 is TGTGCCAGTAGTATTGGTCCAGGTGGGAACACCGGGGAGCTGTTTTTT. Looking up the rest from reference TRBV19 and TRBJ2-2 gives the full variable domain: DGGITQSPKYLFRKEGQNVTLSCEQNLNHDAMYWYRQDPGQGLRLIYYSQIVNDFQKGDIAEGYSVSREKKESFPLTVTSAQKNPTAFYLCASSIGPGGNTGELFFGEGSRLTVL.

V is TRBV9 and J is TRBJ2-7; 10 bases agree with TRBD2. Germline assignment: CDR1 SGDLS and CDR2 YYNGEE. The CDR3 consists of 16 residues. The ends lost 0 bases at V and 7 bases at J; junction bases unmatched: 10. This chain's CDR3 is CASSVEGSGGSGEQYF. DNA for the CDR3: TGTGCCAGCAGCGTAGAGGGTAGCGGGGGGTCTGGAGAGCAGTACTTC.

On this clone: Other DNA sequences within the sample encode an identical CDR3. The chain's CDR3 is CASSRTGSYGYTF. The CDR3, as DNA: TGTGCCAGCAGCCGAACAGGGTCCTATGGCTACACCTTC. The rearrangement uses TRBV14 and TRBJ1-2; weak D call: TRBD1 (6 bases). Germline V CDR1 and CDR2: SGHDN, FVKESK. V lost 4 bases, J lost 4 bases, and 10 bases lay in between. The CDR3 runs 13 residues.

The V gene is TRBV14, the J gene TRBJ2-7; 8 bases agree with TRBD2. The germline V gene has CDR1 SGHDN and CDR2 FVKESK. The CDR3 has 18 residues. The V and J ends lost 3 bases and 0 bases, in that order; junction bases with no gene match: 13. The CDR3 DNA follows: TGTGCCAGCAGCCACAATCTTTACTTAGCGGGGAACTCCTACGAGCAGTACTTC. This sequence encodes CASSHNLYLAGNSYEQYF.

V gene TRBV11-2 combines with J gene TRBJ1-4; TRBD1 aligns across 7 bases. Germline CDR1 and CDR2: SGHAT and FQNNGV. V was clipped by 5 bases and J by 5 bases; unmatched bases: 8. CDR3 length: 15 residues. The CDR3 spells CASSARGQRNEKLFF. DNA of the CDR3: TGTGCCAGCAGCGCAAGGGGACAGCGGAATGAAAAACTGTTTTTT.

This chain connects TRBV14 to TRBJ2-7; the match to TRBD2 covers 10 bases. This CDR3 is 18 amino acids long. CDR1 and CDR2 from the germline V gene are SGHDN and FVKESK. J was trimmed by 3 bases and V by 4 bases; bases with no gene match: 15. The CDR3 DNA follows: TGTGCCAGCAGCCCCCGTCTAACTCTAGCGGGGGACCGCTACGAGCAGTACTTC. This encodes CASSPRLTLAGDRYEQYF.

This clone was found a few times. The V call is TRBV6-6, the J call TRBJ1-1, with D uncertain. Per germline, CDR1 MNHNY and CDR2 SVGAGI (reference sequence). The CDR3 is made up of 16 amino acids. The V gene lost 0 bases and the J gene lost 4 bases, with 15 bases spanning the gap. This chain's CDR3 is CASSYSSGKKPTEAFF. The CDR3 nucleotides are TGTGCCAGCAGTTACTCTTCAGGAAAAAAGCCCACTGAAGCTTTCTTT.